This passage covers 17 T cell receptor beta chains from one sample sequenced in a study of cytomegalovirus exposure and HLA in healthy donors (dated by TCRdb to the late 2010s). To prepare the library, the immunoSEQ multiplex PCR assay was applied. For the multiplex PCR, a mixture combining 60 forward primers for TCR Vbeta segments and 13 reverse primers for TCR Jbeta segments was used. This is the immuneACCESS table as TCRdb keeps it, with only in-frame sequences that have V and J called. A part of the clones is gone; compared with another copy, unresolved V genes explain less than half, and the rest is unexplained. The sample data list under 300,000 clones, and 84% of these were observed just once. The ten largest clones represent 2% of the sample. The material sequenced was PBMCs. The receptors stem from a woman in her thirties or forties in good health and CMV-seropositive.

CDR3 region: CASSYGGVSDEQYF. CDR3 sequence (DNA): TGTGCCAGCAGTTATGGGGGGGTATCCGACGAGCAGTACTTC. The V call is TRBV28, the J call TRBJ2-7; 7 positions agree with TRBD2. The J segment lost 5 bases and the V segment lost 4 bases, leaving 8 bases of the junction unmatched. CDR3 length equals 14 residues. Germline CDR1 and CDR2: MDHEN and SYDVKM.

The chain recombines TRBV27 with TRBJ1-5; 9 nucleotides align to TRBD1. After removal of 5 bases from V and 6 bases from J, the junction contained 8 bases not matched to a gene. This CDR3 is built from 15 residues. The germline CDR1 and CDR2 sequences are MNHEY and SMNVEV (reference sequence). CDR3 protein: CASSAPGQGGQPQHF. CDR3 nucleotide sequence: TGTGCCAGCAGTGCACCGGGACAGGGAGGTCAGCCCCAGCATTTT.

This clone was picked up a small number of times. V usage is TRBV6-4 and J usage is TRBJ1-5; TRBD1 matches at 8 bases. After removal of 5 bases from V and 7 bases from J, the junction contained 4 bases not matched to a gene. Germline assignment: CDR1 MRHNA and CDR2 SNTAGT. The CDR3 length is 13 residues. The CDR3 region has the DNA TGTGCCAGCAGTAAGGACAGGGCCCAGCCCCAGCATTTT. Translation: CASSKDRAQPQHF.

The rearrangement links TRBV7-8 to TRBJ1-1; 8 bases map to TRBD1. This CDR3 is built from 15 residues. J was trimmed by 5 bases and V by 5 bases; bases with no gene match: 10. CDR1 and CDR2 from the germline V gene are SGHVS and FQNEAQ. CDR3 in amino acids: CASSHWTGQSTEAFF. The CDR3 DNA reads TGTGCCAGCAGCCACTGGACAGGGCAATCGACTGAAGCTTTCTTT. Full variable domain (rest looked up from reference TRBV7-8 and TRBJ1-1): GAGVSQSPRYKVAKRGQDVALRCDPISGHVSLFWYQQALGQGPEFLTYFQNEAQLDKSGLPSDRFFAERPEGSVSTLKIQRTQQEDSAVYLCASSHWTGQSTEAFFGQGTRLTVV.

The chain combines TRBV7-8 with TRBJ2-1; 7 positions agree with TRBD2. Germline assignment: CDR1 SGHVS and CDR2 FQNEAQ. V was clipped by 1 base and J by 4 bases; unmatched bases: 4. The CDR3 is 15 amino acids. CDR3 protein: CASSLEGGMYNEQFF. The CDR3 bases are TGTGCCAGCAGCTTAGAGGGAGGGATGTACAATGAGCAGTTCTTC.

This rearrangement joins TRBV18 to TRBJ1-6, with 9 bases lining up with TRBD1. The J segment lost 10 bases and the V segment lost 3 bases, leaving 4 bases of the junction unmatched. The length of the CDR3 is 14 residues. The germline V gene has CDR1 KGHSH and CDR2 LQKENI. CDR3 sequence: CASSPTGGHSPLHF. Written as DNA, the CDR3 is TGTGCCAGCTCACCGACAGGGGGTCACTCACCCCTCCACTTT.

The chain links TRBV5-1 to TRBJ2-1, with 8 positions matching TRBD2. After removal of 2 bases from V and 6 bases from J, the junction contained 7 bases not matched to a gene. Per germline, CDR1 SGHRS and CDR2 YFSETQ. The CDR3 has 15 residues. DNA of the CDR3: TGCGCCAGCAGCTTTGGAGCGGGAGTAGGCAATGAGCAGTTCTTC. Protein sequence: CASSFGAGVGNEQFF.

This clone was seen only once. This specimen includes other DNA sequences encoding the same CDR3. The chain has TRBV18 and TRBJ1-1; D possibly corresponds to TRBD1 (5 bases). Germline V gene lookup returns CDR1 KGHSH and CDR2 LQKENI. V shed 4 bases and J shed 5 bases, with 8 bases lying between them. CDR3 length: 12 residues. CDR3 DNA sequence: TGTGCCAGCTCACAAAAGGGGACTGAAGCTTTCTTT. Its protein product is CASSQKGTEAFF.

CDR3 in DNA: TGTGCCAGCAGTGAATTTCTGGGCGAAGGCAATAATTCACCCCTCCACTTT. Translated, it gives CASSEFLGEGNNSPLHF. The chain uses TRBV6-1 and TRBJ1-6; D gene uncertain. Looked up from germline, CDR1 is MNHNS and CDR2 is SASEGT. The CDR3 length is 17 residues. The V end lost 2 bases, the J end lost 5 bases, and 16 bases lay between the germline ends.

This sequence joins TRBV9 and TRBJ1-4, with D maybe TRBD1 (6 bases). Germline V gene lookup returns CDR1 SGDLS and CDR2 YYNGEE. The CDR3 contains 17 residues. V was shortened by 0 bases and J by 7 bases, with 19 bases between the two germline ends. CDR3 protein: CASSVAHAGASPEKLFF. In DNA, the CDR3 is TGTGCCAGCAGCGTAGCCCACGCAGGGGCATCCCCTGAAAAACTGTTTTTT.

The chain carries TRBV2 and TRBJ2-3, with D unresolved. The V end lost 7 bases, the J end lost 0 bases, and 11 bases lay between the germline ends. CDR3 length: 14 amino acids. Germline assignment: CDR1 SNHLY and CDR2 FYNNEI. The CDR3 coding sequence is TGTGCCAGCAATTCGGGTTCTAGCACAGATACGCAGTATTTT. Translation gives CASNSGSSTDTQYF.

In its sample, this clone was seen once. The V and J genes are TRBV6-1 and TRBJ2-1; perhaps TRBD1 as D (5 bases). CDR3 size: 13 residues. Germline CDR1 reads MNHNS; CDR2 reads SASEGT. V gave up 7 bases and J gave up 9 bases, with 16 bases separating them. CDR3 coding DNA: TGTGCCAGCATTCTCAGACAGTCCGGTGAGCAGTTCTTC. Residues: CASILRQSGEQFF.

This rearrangement joins TRBV11-3 to TRBJ2-5; 8 nucleotides line up with TRBD2. CDR3 length equals 12 residues. CDR1 and CDR2 (germline): SGHNT, YENEEA. The junction had 3 bases not matched to a gene; V was cut back by 8 bases and J by 4 bases. The CDR3 DNA reads TGTGCCAGCGGGACTAGGGCAGAGACCCAGTACTTC. It encodes CASGTRAETQYF.

Here the CDR3 reads CASSSRGGPYEQYF. In DNA form, the CDR3 reads TGTGCCAGCAGCTCTAGGGGAGGACCCTACGAGCAGTACTTC. This chain uses TRBV7-2 with TRBJ2-7, with TRBD2 as a possible D gene (6 bases). Trimming removed 4 bases from V and 2 bases from J, with 12 bases in between. This CDR3 has 14 amino acids. Germline V gene data show CDR1 as SGHTA and CDR2 as FQGNSA.

The chain has TRBV2 and TRBJ2-1; D is unresolved. Germline V CDR1 and CDR2: SNHLY, FYNNEI. The V end lost 3 bases, the J end lost 1 base, and 10 bases lay between the germline ends. This CDR3 region has 15 residues. The CDR3 here is CASSDITLSYNEQFF. As DNA, the CDR3 is TGTGCCAGCAGTGACATTACGCTATCCTACAATGAGCAGTTCTTC.

The V gene is TRBV2, the J gene TRBJ1-1; 12 nucleotides match TRBD1. The junction had 8 bases not matched to a gene; V was cut back by 9 bases and J by 3 bases. From germline, CDR1 is SNHLY and CDR2 FYNNEI. CDR3 size: 15 residues. The CDR3 DNA is TGTGCCAGTGGGCCCTGGGACAGGGGGCACACTGAAGCTTTCTTT. This sequence encodes CASGPWDRGHTEAFF.

The V call is TRBV4-3, the J call TRBJ2-1; 7 positions match TRBD2. The ends lost 0 bases at V and 5 bases at J; junction bases unmatched: 4. CDR1 and CDR2 (germline): LGHNA, YSLEER. CDR3 length: 15 amino acids. Here the CDR3 DNA reads TGCGCCAGCAGCCAAGAAGGCGGGAGAGACAATGAGCAGTTCTTC. Translation gives CASSQEGGRDNEQFF.